This record covers a single T cell receptor (beta chain). The antigen this receptor binds is unknown. No clone much larger than this one lies a single base away; base qualities are absent. The time point label of this sample denotes: baseline before first vaccination. Samples from vaccinated people were obtained from the UK trials COV001 and COV002, which included a single-blind randomized controlled phase 2/3 trial of AZD1222 (ChAdOx1 nCoV-19) in healthy adults. For TCRbeta chain sequencing, PBMC samples were collected from trial participants at day 0 and at day 28 after the second dose. Counted from cysteine to phenylalanine, this CDR3 has 13 amino acids. The entry retains the CDR3 DNA only, 39 bases that are in frame from base 1. Per the germline V gene (reference sequence), LNHDA is the CDR1 and SQIVND is the CDR2. V and J lose 7 bases and 0 bases, and a span of 9 bases separates them. The CDR3 regions of human TCRbeta chains were analyzed by immunosequencing. As for the authors' bioinformatics: Repertoire TCRs were matched against a reference library of SARS-CoV-2-specific TCRs generated with the MIRA antigen-specificity platform. Breadth was defined as the fraction of unique TCRs that were SARS-CoV-2-associated, and depth was defined as the fraction of total T cells that were SARS-CoV-2-associated. Using the MIRA data, each spike-specific TCR was assigned both to the spike region to which the TCR was reactive and to a CD4 or CD8 class. Log10-transformed breadth and depth values were compared by one-way ANOVA with Sidak's multiple comparisons tests. TCRdb took over this immuneACCESS table, retaining in-frame rearrangements with V and J assigned. Such tables are incomplete; in checked studies, under half of the missing clones stem from an unresolved V gene, and the remainder is unexplained. V and J calls and clone size are as listed in that table; D and trimming were resolved from the DNA. Across this sample there are around 87,000 clones, with approximately 91% seen only once. The ten top clones hold around a fifth of the sample.

The sample originates from a study of T cell responses to AZD1222 COVID-19 vaccine (dated by TCRdb to 2020 to 2023). Context from the whole study: AZD1222 recipients whose second dose came at about 4 weeks and those whose second dose came at about 12 weeks were combined into one group, since spike-specific TCR depth and breadth did not differ between the two schedules. A total of just over 230 trial participants underwent TCR sequencing, of whom about 200 had received two doses of AZD1222 and some 25 had received two doses of the MenACWY control vaccine. Trial participants were enrolled into age subgroups of 18-55, 56-69 and 70-plus years, which contained approximately 150, 30 and 60 TCR-sequenced participants, respectively. Broad study findings and their caveats: Epitopes outside the regions mutated in the B.1.351 and B.1.1.7 variants were reportedly recognized by nearly half of the unique spike-specific TCRs. Most participants were white British and females outnumbered males, and the authors suggested that clonal diversity may have been underestimated. After two AZD1222 doses, both the breadth and the depth of spike-specific TCRs were significantly higher than at day 0 and than in MenACWY recipients. In the small 56-69-year group, the increase in depth fell short of significance, most likely because of low power. CD4 TCRs associated with the vaccine covered the entire spike protein, and the dominant responses were in regions 160-218 and 743-854. No day 14 peak-response samples were available, so repertoires were characterized only after the peak T cell response. Conclusions about previously exposed vaccinees are limited, since just 6 or 7 AZD1222 recipients were seropositive for SARS-CoV-2 at baseline.

The sample in question was peripheral blood, obtained on day 0 of AZD1222 vaccination. This receptor chain uses TRBV19 and TRBJ1-2; too little of a D gene remains to name it. The receptor was derived from an adult in good health. The CDR3 here reads CASKQLSNYGYTF. The DNA sequence is as follows: TGTGCCAGTAAGCAGTTATCTAACTATGGCTACACCTTC.